The 21 T cell receptor beta chains given below trace back to one sample, sequenced in a study of CD8+ T cells in alopecia areata. cDNA prepared by RNA extraction and subsequent reverse transcription served as the template for sequencing. The assay was immunoSEQ multiplex PCR, and TCRdb's table has in-frame clones only and misses some. The data contain some 180,000 clones, around 51% of them seen just once; the ten biggest clones take up about 9.4%. Treatment noted: oral pan-JAK inhibitor, 5-10 mg twice daily. Material: CD8+ T cells sorted from blood, obtained around week 52, from a patient treated with tofacitinib. Every receptor here comes from a human donor with alopecia areata.

This clone has more than one count but fewer than ten. The genes are TRBV2 and TRBJ1-1, with D tentatively TRBD1 (5 bases). The CDR3 runs to 13 residues. V lost 4 bases and J lost 1, with 7 bases in between. The germline gives CDR1 SNHLY, CDR2 FYNNEI. The CDR3 here is CASSVRANTEAFF. The CDR3 bases are TGTGCCAGCAGTGTCAGGGCGAACACTGAAGCTTTCTTT.

The chain carries TRBV7-9 and TRBJ2-6, with D unresolved. This CDR3 has 15 amino acids. The germline gives CDR1 SEHNR, CDR2 FQNEAQ (reference sequence). V lost 5 bases and J lost 0, with 8 bases in between. CDR3 sequence: CASSPRSSGANVLTF. The CDR3 DNA follows: TGTGCCAGCAGCCCCCGGAGCTCTGGGGCCAACGTCCTGACTTTC. The full variable domain, its missing parts supplied by reference TRBV7-9 and TRBJ2-6, is DTGVSQNPRHKITKRGQNVTFRCDPISEHNRLYWYRQTLGQGPEFLTYFQNEAQLEKSRLLSDRFSAERPKGSFSTLEIQRTEQGDSAMYLCASSPRSSGANVLTFGAGSRLTVL.

The chain combines TRBV6-5 with TRBJ1-2; no reliable D call. The CDR3 is made up of 13 amino acids. V was clipped by 7 bases and J by 8 bases, with 17 bases between them. The germline V gene encodes CDR1 MNHEY and CDR2 SVGAGI. CDR3 protein: CASTGWGASGYTF. In DNA, the CDR3 is TGTGCCAGCACCGGATGGGGAGCGAGCGGCTACACCTTC.

The gene calls are TRBV5-1 and TRBJ1-6, with 8 bases aligning to TRBD1. Germline CDR1 is SGHRS and CDR2 is YFSETQ. The CDR3 extends over 17 amino acids. With V trimmed by 1 base and J by 4 bases, 7 bases remained unmatched. CDR3 in amino acids: CASSLKPGQEYNSPLHF. The CDR3 bases are TGCGCCAGCAGCTTGAAACCGGGACAGGAGTATAATTCACCCCTCCACTTT.

This clone was observed a few times. V and J are TRBV6-6 and TRBJ2-4, with TRBD1 identical over 7 bases. The V segment lost 2 bases and the J segment 4 bases; nucleotides outside the gene matches: 5. There are 15 residues in the CDR3. The V gene's germline CDR1 is MNHNY and CDR2 SVGAGI (reference sequence). CDR3 in amino acids: CASSYPPGQKNIQYF. CDR3 coding DNA: TGTGCCAGCAGTTACCCACCGGGACAGAAAAACATTCAGTACTTC.

This clone came up once. V is TRBV7-9 and J is TRBJ2-7; D not certain. V lost 0 bases and J 5 bases, leaving 2 bases between the germline ends. Germline V gene lookup returns CDR1 SEHNR and CDR2 FQNEAQ (reference sequence). The CDR3 runs to 11 residues. CDR3 nucleotides: TGTGCCAGCAGCTTAGCCCACGAGCAGTACTTC. Residues: CASSLAHEQYF. The full variable domain, with the rest looked up from reference TRBV7-9 and TRBJ2-7, is DTGVSQNPRHKITKRGQNVTFRCDPISEHNRLYWYRQTLGQGPEFLTYFQNEAQLEKSRLLSDRFSAERPKGSFSTLEIQRTEQGDSAMYLCASSLAHEQYFGPGTRLTVT.

This clone was seen a handful of times. This chain connects TRBV7-9 to TRBJ1-1; the match to TRBD1 covers 7 bases. Germline trimming cut 5 bases from V and 7 bases from J; bases unmatched to any gene: 4. CDR1 is SEHNR and CDR2 is FQNEAQ in the germline V gene (reference sequence). The CDR3 contains 12 residues. The CDR3 sequence is CASSEDRNEAFF. The CDR3 nucleotides read TGTGCCAGCAGCGAGGACAGGAATGAAGCTTTCTTT.

The chain is built from TRBV6-6 and TRBJ2-5; tentatively, D is TRBD1 or TRBD2 (6 bases each). Looked up from germline, CDR1 is MNHNY and CDR2 is SVGAGI (reference sequence). This CDR3 has 16 amino acids. The V end lost 11 bases, the J end lost 0 bases, and 22 bases lay between the germline ends. The CDR3 sequence: CAVSEAKGDYQETQYF. CDR3 DNA: TGTGCCGTGTCCGAAGCAAAGGGGGACTACCAAGAGACCCAGTACTTC.

In this sample, this clone turned up a few times. J is TRBJ2-5 and V is TRBV4-2, with 8 bases matching TRBD1. Losses at the gene ends were 6 bases for V and 4 bases for J; bases not matched to a gene: 19. Per germline, CDR1 LGHNA and CDR2 YNFKEQ. The CDR3 has 18 residues. The chain's CDR3 is CASRRTGSTGGGPETQYF. The CDR3 nucleotides are TGTGCCAGCAGGCGGACAGGGAGTACGGGTGGGGGTCCAGAGACCCAGTACTTC.

The chain employs TRBV9 and TRBJ2-6; 9 nucleotides align to TRBD1. V was pared by 3 bases and J by 1 base, with 5 bases of the junction left unmatched. This CDR3 is built from 17 residues. The germline V gene has CDR1 SGDLS and CDR2 YYNGEE. The CDR3 is CASSDGTGYSGANVLTF. The DNA for the CDR3 is TGTGCCAGCAGCGACGGGACAGGGTATTCTGGGGCCAACGTCCTGACTTTC.

Here the CDR3 reads CASSQEGADTQYF. CDR3 nucleotides: TGCGCCAGCAGCCAAGAAGGGGCAGATACGCAGTATTTT. The V and J genes are TRBV4-3 and TRBJ2-3, with D perhaps TRBD1 (5 bases). The germline V gene encodes CDR1 LGHNA and CDR2 YSLEER. V was trimmed by 0 bases and J by 4 bases, leaving 5 bases between them. The CDR3 sequence is 13 residues long.

The genes are TRBV5-1 and TRBJ1-2, with D possibly being TRBD1 (6 bases). Germline CDR1 is SGHRS and CDR2 is YFSETQ. CDR3 length: 14 amino acids. V was shortened by 3 bases and J by 6 bases, with 15 bases between the two germline ends. The CDR3 spells CASSSLPGQNGYTF. DNA of the CDR3: TGCGCCAGCAGCTCATTACCGGGACAAAATGGCTACACCTTC.

The chain couples TRBV6-6 to TRBJ1-6; tentative D call: TRBD1 (5 bases). This CDR3 is 14 amino acids long. The germline gives CDR1 MNHNY, CDR2 SVGAGI (reference sequence). V dropped 7 bases and J dropped 5 bases, with 12 bases sitting between them. The CDR3 protein is CASTGTSDNSPLHF. CDR3 sequence (DNA): TGTGCCAGCACCGGGACCTCTGATAATTCACCCCTCCACTTT.

To note about this clone: Other DNA sequences in this specimen translate into the identical CDR3. The chain combines TRBV7-6 with TRBJ2-2; weak D call: TRBD1 (5 bases). Germline V gene lookup returns CDR1 SGHVS and CDR2 FNYEAQ. CDR3 length: 13 amino acids. The V end lost 3 bases, the J end lost 4 bases, and 6 bases lay between the germline ends. The CDR3 region is CASSLGPTGELFF. CDR3 nucleotide sequence: TGTGCCAGCAGCTTGGGGCCCACCGGGGAGCTGTTTTTT.

J is TRBJ2-7 and V is TRBV5-6; D is unclear. CDR3 length: 13 amino acids. Germline V gene sequence: CDR1 SGHDT, CDR2 YYEEEE. The germline V and J ends were trimmed by 0 bases and 5 bases, with 9 bases remaining between them. CDR3 DNA sequence: TGTGCCAGCAGCTTGGGGTTTGAGGACGAGCAGTACTTC. Amino acid sequence: CASSLGFEDEQYF.

This clone has just a few counts. The rearrangement uses TRBV7-2 and TRBJ2-7; TRBD1 matches at 7 bases. This CDR3 comprises 14 residues. With 4 bases clipped from V and 4 bases from J, the junction kept 7 bases outside the gene matches. Per the germline V gene, CDR1 is SGHTA and CDR2 is FQGNSA. The CDR3 DNA sequence: TGTGCCAGCAGCTATGGACAGGTTCGGTACGAGCAGTACTTC. It codes for CASSYGQVRYEQYF.

The genes are TRBV13 and TRBJ2-1; TRBD1 aligns across 7 bases. The ends lost 6 bases at V and 9 bases at J; junction bases unmatched: 5. Germline CDR1 reads PRHDT; CDR2 reads FYEKMQ (reference sequence). The CDR3 is 12 residues long. The DNA for the CDR3 is TGTGCCAGCAGTAAAGGGGGCGCTGAGCAGTTCTTC. The encoded protein is CASSKGGAEQFF.

The chain recombines TRBV6-5 with TRBJ2-5; D is tentatively TRBD1 or TRBD2 (5 bases each). This CDR3 has 14 amino acids. Trimming left V 2 bases short and J 5 bases short, with 12 bases between. Germline V gene data show CDR1 as MNHEY and CDR2 as SVGAGI. CDR3 sequence (DNA): TGTGCCAGCAGTTACGGGAGACAGATTGAGACCCAGTACTTC. It codes for CASSYGRQIETQYF.

This clone was observed a few times. The J gene is TRBJ2-5, the V gene TRBV5-1; D may be TRBD2 (5 bases). Germline lookup yields CDR1 SGHRS and CDR2 YFSETQ. This CDR3 comprises 13 residues. V lost 0 bases, J lost 7 bases, and 10 bases lay in between. For the CDR3, the DNA is TGCGCCAGCAGCTTGGGACTACGGGGGACCCAGTACTTC. Protein sequence: CASSLGLRGTQYF.

This clone has just a few counts. The chain combines TRBV6-6 with TRBJ2-1, with D tentatively TRBD2 (6 bases). Germline loops: CDR1 MNHNY, CDR2 SVGAGI (reference sequence). The CDR3 runs 13 residues. The V end was cut by 3 bases, the J end by 7 bases, with 10 bases between. The DNA for the CDR3 is TGTGCCAGCAGTTATCCGACTAGAAATGAGCAGTTCTTC. The encoded protein is CASSYPTRNEQFF.

DNA of the CDR3: TGCAGCGTGAATCTCATTGGGGGAAGCTACACCTTC. This encodes CSVNLIGGSYTF. The chain couples TRBV29-1 to TRBJ1-2, with a tentative D call TRBD1 (5 bases). The CDR3 runs to 12 residues. The germline V and J ends were trimmed by 6 bases and 9 bases, with 17 bases remaining between them. Germline CDR1 reads SQVTM; CDR2 reads ANQGSEA.